One sample yielded the 14 T cell receptor beta chains listed below, sequenced in a study of CD8+CD57+ T cells in acquired aplastic anemia. Researchers used genomic DNA as the template to profile TCR beta VDJ and CDR3. TCRdb re-derived calls from the reads in MiXCR, one entry per CDR3 protein. The sample yields fewer than 200,000 distinct CDR3 sequences, 55% to 80% seen once. Sequenced sample: sorted CD4+, CD8+, or CD8+CD57+ T cells (not recorded which) from PBMCs. The receptors come from a human donor in good health.

The sample holds a few counts of this clonotype. The V gene is TRBV27, the J gene TRBJ2-1; TRBD2 matches at 11 bases. V trimming: 1 base; J trimming: 5 bases; junction bases outside the gene matches: 4. From germline, CDR1 is MNHEY and CDR2 SMNVEV (reference sequence). This CDR3 region has 16 residues. The DNA for the CDR3 is TGTGCCAGCAGTTTATTTTTAGCGGGAGGGAACAATGAGCAGTTCTTC. Residues: CASSLFLAGGNNEQFF.

The chain employs TRBV24-1 and TRBJ2-1, with TRBD2 as a possible D gene (6 bases). Germline V gene data show CDR1 as KGHDR and CDR2 as SFDVKD. V was clipped by 9 bases and J by 0 bases, with 14 bases between them. The CDR3 totals 15 residues. CDR3 in DNA: TGTGCCACCGCTCCGGCGGGGAGCTCCTACAATGAGCAGTTCTTC. It translates to CATAPAGSSYNEQFF.

The chain joins TRBV7-8 to TRBJ2-5; 10 bases fit TRBD2. TRBJ2-1 matches the DNA end more closely, so the J call is doubtful. CDR1 and CDR2 from the germline V gene are SGHVS and FQNEAQ. The CDR3 contains 17 residues. The CDR3 DNA reads TGTGCCAGCAGCTTAAGTCTCTCTAGCGGGGGAAACAATGAGCAGTTCTTC. Translated: CASSLSLSSGGNNEQFF.

This chain joins TRBV29-1 and TRBJ2-3; the D gene is possibly TRBD2 (6 bases). In germline, CDR1 is SQVTM, CDR2 ANQGSEA. V lost 4 bases, J lost 6 bases, and 14 bases lay in between. This CDR3 is built from 13 residues. The CDR3 here is CSVARRDRDTQYF. The CDR3 DNA reads as TGCAGCGTTGCGAGGCGGGATCGGGATACGCAGTATTTT.

This clonotype has just one count. This sequence joins TRBV9 and TRBJ2-5; tentative D call: TRBD2 (5 bases). The CDR3 consists of 14 residues. Trimming shortened V by 5 bases and J by 5 bases, and 16 bases separated the two germline ends. Germline V CDR1 and CDR2: SGDLS, YYNGEE. This CDR3 is CASRPSPGGETQYF. The CDR3 region has the DNA TGTGCCAGCAGGCCCAGCCCGGGCGGGGAGACCCAGTACTTC.

This rearrangement joins TRBV20-1 to TRBJ2-3; D is uncertain. Germline assignment: CDR1 DFQATT and CDR2 SNEGSKA (reference sequence). This CDR3 is 14 amino acids long. The ends were cut back, 7 bases at V and 0 bases at J, with 14 bases in the middle. This CDR3 is CSVLLRDSTDTQYF. The DNA of the CDR3 is TGCAGTGTTTTGTTAAGGGATAGCACAGATACGCAGTATTTT.

The J gene is TRBJ2-1, the V gene TRBV20-1, with D perhaps TRBD2 (6 bases). Trimming left V 3 bases short and J 2 bases short, with 8 bases between. Germline V gene sequence: CDR1 DFQATT, CDR2 SNEGSKA (reference sequence). The CDR3 has 13 residues. The CDR3 DNA follows: TGCAGTGCTAGCGGGGGAACCTACAATGAGCAGTTCTTC. This gives the protein CSASGGTYNEQFF.

This chain joins TRBV20-1 and TRBJ1-2; no clear D gene. The germline CDR1 and CDR2 sequences are DFQATT and SNEGSKA (reference sequence). The CDR3 has 11 residues. The V and J ends lost 6 bases and 7 bases respectively, with 12 bases between them. The CDR3 nucleotides read TGCAGTGCCTTCGGGGATCCTGGCTACACCTTC. Translated, it gives CSAFGDPGYTF.

Worth noting for this clonotype: Relative to the germline gene, one junction end is altered; a read error may explain this. This chain joins TRBV2 and TRBJ2-7, with TRBD1 matching 7 bases. Germline CDR1 and CDR2: SNHLY and FYNNEI. This CDR3 contains 13 residues. The CDR3 nucleotides read TGTGCTAGCAGACAGGGTAGCTCCTACGAGCAGTACTTC. Its protein product is CASRQGSSYEQYF.

The gene calls are TRBV7-9 and TRBJ2-7, with 10 bases matching TRBD2. J gave up 7 bases and V 5 bases, and 17 bases lay outside the gene matches. Looked up from germline, CDR1 is SEHNR and CDR2 is FQNEAQ (reference sequence). This CDR3 comprises 17 residues. The CDR3 nucleotides read TGTGCCAGCAGCACCTGGCCCACAGCGGGAGGGCCGGAGGAGCAGTACTTC. It codes for CASSTWPTAGGPEEQYF.

V gene TRBV20-1 combines with J gene TRBJ2-7; D perhaps matches TRBD2 (6 bases). There are 14 residues in the CDR3. V was pared by 6 bases and J by 0 bases, with 15 bases between. Germline V CDR1 and CDR2: DFQATT, SNEGSKA (reference sequence). For the CDR3, the DNA is TGCAGTGCAACGGAGGGGCCCAGCTCCTACGAGCAGTACTTC. Translation: CSATEGPSSYEQYF.

The V call is TRBV6-1, the J call TRBJ1-1; possibly TRBD1 for D (5 bases). Trimming shortened V by 6 bases and J by 4 bases, and 18 bases separated the two germline ends. This CDR3 comprises 15 residues. From germline, CDR1 is MNHNS and CDR2 SASEGT. The CDR3 sequence: CASSLEGLESTEAFF. In nucleotides, the CDR3 is TGTGCCAGCAGCCTCGAGGGACTCGAGAGCACTGAAGCTTTCTTT.

The V and J genes are TRBV2 and TRBJ1-5; TRBD1 agrees at 9 bases. Trimming cost V 3 bases and J 1 base; bases outside gene matches: 7. The V gene's germline CDR1 is SNHLY and CDR2 FYNNEI. The CDR3 totals 17 residues. The CDR3 DNA follows: TGTGCCAGCAGTGAGGACAGGGGATATGGGAGCAATCAGCCCCAGCATTTT. This translates into CASSEDRGYGSNQPQHF.

This clonotype was seen repeatedly, ten times or more. DNA for the CDR3: TGTGCCAGCAGCGCGGCGGGGCAGGGCGCCGAGCAGTACTTC. The encoded protein is CASSAAGQGAEQYF. The chain carries TRBV9 and TRBJ2-7, with TRBD2 as a possible D gene (6 bases). Per the germline V gene, CDR1 is SGDLS and CDR2 is YYNGEE. The V gene lost 3 bases and the J gene lost 6 bases, with 16 bases spanning the gap. The CDR3 is 14 amino acids. Combining the CDR3 with reference TRBV9 and TRBJ2-7 gives the whole variable domain DSGVTQTPKHLITATGQRVTLRCSPRSGDLSVYWYQQSLDQGLQFLIQYYNGEERAKGNILERFSAQQFPDLHSELNLSSLELGDSALYFCASSAAGQGAEQYFGPGTRLTVT.